Detailed here is one T cell receptor (beta chain). The specificity of this receptor is unknown. No base qualities exist here, and no much larger clone lies one base off it. The sample's treatment or condition, from its label and the paper: live attenuated yellow fever vaccine strain. PBMCs were isolated from peripheral blood using a standard Ficoll-Paque protocol. Dynabeads CD4 and CD8 positive selection kits were used to isolate the CD4 and CD8 T-cell fractions. RNA was extracted with TriZol from bulk PBMCs, CD4 and CD8 fractions, and dextramer-positive and dextramer-negative fractions. This record comes from a study of T cells after yellow fever vaccination (dated by TCRdb to the late 2010s). General notes on the study: The SMART-Seq v4 Ultra Low Input RNA kit was used to prepare libraries from fractions with low cell numbers. To track T-cell clones before and after primary and booster YFV17D yellow fever vaccination, bulk TCR alpha and beta repertoires were sequenced longitudinally. Two healthy male donors made up the cohort, one aged 18 to 30 years and the other aged 30 to 40 years. Blood was drawn at multiple timepoints before and after primary and secondary immunization, with bulk PBMC replicates and cell subsets isolated.

There are 14 amino acids in the CDR3, from cysteine to phenylalanine inclusive. Only the CDR3 DNA stays, 42 bases, in frame from base 1. V gives up 3 bases and J gives up 6 bases, and the segment between their germline ends measures 15 bases. Looking up the germline V gene (reference sequence) yields CDR1 DFQATT and CDR2 SNEGSKA. Study-wide findings and limitations: A small share of clonotypes occurred in both CD4 and CD8 compartments, likely arising from convergent recombination. The study included only a couple of donors, which limits how far the findings can be generalized. Most clones expanded after primary vaccination were re-detected after the booster (just under 97% of CD4 and roughly 85% of CD8), suggesting broad memory maintenance. FACS-sorted repertoires could contain abundant contaminating clonotypes from the bulk population, so computational filtering was required. Compared with the primary T-cell response, the secondary T-cell response was faster but weaker, reaching its peak on day 5 rather than on day 15.

Synthesis of TCR cDNA relied on 5'RACE template switching, a step that introduced a universal primer site along with unique molecular identifiers. Priming for cDNA synthesis came from both the TCR alpha and TCR beta constant segments. Libraries were amplified in two PCR steps, with sample barcodes and sequencing adapters added in the second step. Sequencing of the libraries was done on either Illumina HiSeq 2500 (2x100 bp) or NovaSeq (2x150 bp). Turning to the authors' computational methods: Demultiplexing of reads and collapsing into UMI consensus sequences were performed with MIGEC, and V(D)J alignment was carried out with MiXCR. Vaccine-responding clonotypes were identified with edgeR using replicate PBMC samples, with FDR below 0.01 and a log2 fold change above 5 up to day 15 being required. Each bulk clonotype was labeled CD4 or CD8 based on which sequenced repertoire, CD4 or CD8, contained the clonotype at higher abundance. TCRdb ran its own pipeline on the public reads, namely fastp trimming at Q25 and MiXCR clone calling, and kept in-frame beta chains. A single entry per CDR3 protein holds the most common genes and DNA from its merged rows. The V and J calls follow TCRdb's processing rather than the paper's. The sample table shows 200,000 to 250,000 distinct CDR3 sequences, and about 7% are seen once. The biggest ten clones account for about 0.85% of the sample.

The sequencing used CD4+ T cells sorted from PBMCs, collected 15 days after the yellow fever booster vaccination. The chain was built from TRBV20-1 and TRBJ2-1, with the D segment possibly TRBD1 or TRBD2, each aligning over 5 bases. The sequence came from a man between 25 and 39 years old who received the YFV17D yellow fever vaccine. This receptor has the CDR3 CSASSTVGGNEQFF. The bases read TGCAGTGCTAGCTCGACAGTAGGAGGCAATGAGCAGTTCTTC.